One sample yielded the 5 T cell receptor beta chains listed below, sequenced in a study of OX40 agonist ivuxolimab in advanced cancers. TCRdb's table, derived via immunoSEQ multiplex PCR, lists solely in-frame clones and lacks some. The sample has some 62,000 clones, about four fifths seen once. This specimen consisted of CD4+ or CD8+ T cells sorted from blood, obtained in a trial of the OX40 agonist ivuxolimab. The source is an adult with an advanced solid tumor such as melanoma, head and neck, liver or kidney cancer.

The gene calls are TRBV5-1 and TRBJ2-1; D is tentatively TRBD1 or TRBD2 (5 bases each). Germline loops: CDR1 SGHRS, CDR2 YFSETQ. Trimming pared 4 bases from V and 0 bases from J, leaving 17 bases between. CDR3 length: 17 residues. CDR3: CASSRGPRANSYNEQFF. The CDR3 nucleotides read TGCGCCAGCAGCCGGGGACCCAGAGCCAACTCCTACAATGAGCAGTTCTTC. Full variable domain (remainder filled in from reference TRBV5-1 and TRBJ2-1): KAGVTQTPRYLIKTRGQQVTLSCSPISGHRSVSWYQQTPGQGLQFLFEYFSETQRNKGNFPGRFSGRQFSNSRSEMNVSTLELGDSALYLCASSRGPRANSYNEQFFGPGTRLTVL.

V and J are TRBV19 and TRBJ1-2; the D is unclear. The CDR3 has 16 amino acids. Trimming stripped 1 base from V and 0 bases from J, with 12 bases between. CDR1 LNHDA and CDR2 SQIVND come from the germline V gene (reference sequence). The CDR3 region is CASSIGNLNTNYGYTF. The DNA of the CDR3 is TGTGCCAGTAGTATAGGGAACTTAAATACTAACTATGGCTACACCTTC.

V is TRBV18 and J is TRBJ1-5; TRBD1 might be the D (6 bases). The germline V and J ends were trimmed by 1 base and 5 bases, with 9 bases remaining between them. The germline gives CDR1 KGHSH, CDR2 LQKENI. The CDR3 is made up of 14 amino acids. For the CDR3, the DNA is TGTGCCAGCTCACCACGGGACACCGATCAGCCCCAGCATTTT. Its protein product is CASSPRDTDQPQHF.

V is TRBV5-6 and J is TRBJ2-7, with a tentative D call TRBD2 (6 bases). This CDR3 is 17 amino acids long. CDR1 SGHDT and CDR2 YYEEEE come from the germline V gene. V was pared by 2 bases and J by 3 bases, with 21 bases between. The CDR3 spells CASSFWLAGLIVYEQYF. CDR3 nucleotide sequence: TGTGCCAGCAGCTTTTGGCTCGCGGGGCTCATCGTCTACGAGCAGTACTTC.

The CDR3 coding sequence is TGCGCCAGCAGCCTAGTTGGGGATACGCAGTATTTT. Translating it yields CASSLVGDTQYF. The rearrangement joins TRBV4-3 to TRBJ2-3; no clear D. Trimming removed 4 bases at V and 6 bases at J, with 8 bases between. Germline lookup yields CDR1 LGHNA and CDR2 YSLEER. CDR3 length equals 12 residues.